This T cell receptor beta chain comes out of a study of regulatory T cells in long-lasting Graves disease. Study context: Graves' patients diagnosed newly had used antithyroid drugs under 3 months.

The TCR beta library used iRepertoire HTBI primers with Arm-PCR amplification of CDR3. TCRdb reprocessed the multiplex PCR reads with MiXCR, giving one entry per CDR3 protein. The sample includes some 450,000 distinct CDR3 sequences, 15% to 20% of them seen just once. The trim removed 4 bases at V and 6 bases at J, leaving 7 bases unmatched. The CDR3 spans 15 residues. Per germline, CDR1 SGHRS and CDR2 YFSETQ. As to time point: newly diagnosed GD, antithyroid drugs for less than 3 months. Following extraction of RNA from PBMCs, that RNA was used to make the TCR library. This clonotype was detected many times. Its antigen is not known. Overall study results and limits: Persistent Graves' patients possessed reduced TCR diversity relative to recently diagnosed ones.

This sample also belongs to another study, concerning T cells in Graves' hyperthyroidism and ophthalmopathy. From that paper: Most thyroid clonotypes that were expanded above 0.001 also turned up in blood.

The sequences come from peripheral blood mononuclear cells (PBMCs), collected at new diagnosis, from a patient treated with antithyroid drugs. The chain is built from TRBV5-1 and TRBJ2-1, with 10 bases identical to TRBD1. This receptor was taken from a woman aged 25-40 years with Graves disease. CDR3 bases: TGCGCCAGCAGCCCTGGGACAGGGGTTATCAATGAGCAGTTCTTC. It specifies CASSPGTGVINEQFF.